This T cell receptor beta chain was recorded in a study of Ad26.COV2.S vaccination and SARS-CoV-2 variants. Study summary: This donor came from the COV1001 trial of Ad26.COV2.S. By the intramuscular route, Ad26.COV2.S was given once, or twice 56 days apart.

Specified treatment: some 19 received Ad26.COV2.S at low or high dose, single or two shots; roughly five received placebo; per-sample allocation not given. Sample collection was performed on day 63 after the first vaccine or placebo injection. Produced via immunoSEQ multiplex PCR; TCRdb's table is partial and in-frame only. The sample consists of fewer than 900,000 clones, about 89% of them appearing once. V gave up 5 bases and J gave up 9 bases; unmatched junction bases: 12. Germline CDR1 is MNHEY and CDR2 is SMNVEV (reference sequence). The CDR3 is made up of 14 amino acids. Sequencing used peripheral blood, obtained in a trial of Ad26.COV2.S vaccine versus placebo. The chain recombines TRBV27 with TRBJ2-7; 8 nucleotides line up with TRBD1. The sequence derives from a person between 18 and 60 years old who received the Ad26.COV2.S COVID-19 vaccine or a placebo. The CDR3 DNA reads TGTGCCAGCAGTCCGACAGGGGTGGTTTTTGGGCAGTACTTC. This sequence encodes CASSPTGVVFGQYF.